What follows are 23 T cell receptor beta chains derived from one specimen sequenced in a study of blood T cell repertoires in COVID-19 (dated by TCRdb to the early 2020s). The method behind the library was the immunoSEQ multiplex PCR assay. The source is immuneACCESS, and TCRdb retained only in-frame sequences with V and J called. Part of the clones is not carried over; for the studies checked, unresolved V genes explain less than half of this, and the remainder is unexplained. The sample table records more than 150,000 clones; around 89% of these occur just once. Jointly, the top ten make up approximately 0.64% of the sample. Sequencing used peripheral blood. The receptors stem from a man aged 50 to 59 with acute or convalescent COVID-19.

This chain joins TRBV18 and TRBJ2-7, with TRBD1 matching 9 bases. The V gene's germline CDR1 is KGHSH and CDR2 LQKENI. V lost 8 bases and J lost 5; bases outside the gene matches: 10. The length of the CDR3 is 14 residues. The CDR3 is CASTTGTGMNEQYF. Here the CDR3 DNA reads TGTGCCAGCACGACCGGGACAGGGATGAACGAGCAGTACTTC. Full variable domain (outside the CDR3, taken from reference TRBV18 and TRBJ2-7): NAGVMQNPRHLVRRRGQEARLRCSPMKGHSHVYWYRQLPEEGLKFMVYLQKENIIDESGMPKERFSAEFPKEGPSILRIQQVVRGDSAAYFCASTTGTGMNEQYFGPGTRLTVT.

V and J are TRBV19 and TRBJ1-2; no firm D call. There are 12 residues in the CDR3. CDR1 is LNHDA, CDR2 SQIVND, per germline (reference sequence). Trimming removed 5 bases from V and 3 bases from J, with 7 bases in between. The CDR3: CASSLQYYGYTF. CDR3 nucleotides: TGTGCCAGTAGTCTTCAGTACTATGGCTACACCTTC.

CDR3 amino acids: CASSSSGRASYNEQFF. The CDR3 DNA reads as TGTGCCAGCAGCAGTAGCGGGAGGGCCTCCTACAATGAGCAGTTCTTC. The genes are TRBV9 and TRBJ2-1, with 11 positions matching TRBD2. The CDR3 covers 16 residues. V shed 4 bases, J shed 0 bases, and the junction held 3 bases outside the gene matches. Germline CDR1 is SGDLS and CDR2 is YYNGEE.

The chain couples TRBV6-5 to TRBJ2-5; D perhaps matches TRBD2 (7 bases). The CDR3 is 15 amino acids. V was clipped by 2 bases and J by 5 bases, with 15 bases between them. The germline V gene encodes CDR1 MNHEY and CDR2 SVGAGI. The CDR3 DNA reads TGTGCCAGCAGTTACAAAGGGGGGGGGCTCGAGACCCAGTACTTC. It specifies CASSYKGGGLETQYF.

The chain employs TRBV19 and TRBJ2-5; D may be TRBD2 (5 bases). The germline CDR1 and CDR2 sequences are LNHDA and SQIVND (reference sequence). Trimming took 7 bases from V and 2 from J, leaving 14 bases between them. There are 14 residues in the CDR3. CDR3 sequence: CASKRLAPQETQYF. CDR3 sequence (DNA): TGTGCCAGTAAAAGGCTAGCACCTCAAGAGACCCAGTACTTC.

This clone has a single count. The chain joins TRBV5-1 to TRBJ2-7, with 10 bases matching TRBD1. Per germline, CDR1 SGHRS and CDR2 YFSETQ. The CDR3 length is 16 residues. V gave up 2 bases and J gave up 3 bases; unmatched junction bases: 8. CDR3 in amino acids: CASSFCDRGLGYEQYV. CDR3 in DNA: TGCGCCAGCAGCTTTTGCGACAGGGGGCTGGGCTACGAGCAGTACGTC.

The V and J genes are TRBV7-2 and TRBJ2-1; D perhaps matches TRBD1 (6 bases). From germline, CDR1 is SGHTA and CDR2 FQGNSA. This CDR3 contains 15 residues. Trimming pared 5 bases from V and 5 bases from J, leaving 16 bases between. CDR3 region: CASSEQGPRNNEQFF. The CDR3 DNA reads TGTGCCAGCAGCGAACAGGGCCCTCGCAACAATGAGCAGTTCTTC.

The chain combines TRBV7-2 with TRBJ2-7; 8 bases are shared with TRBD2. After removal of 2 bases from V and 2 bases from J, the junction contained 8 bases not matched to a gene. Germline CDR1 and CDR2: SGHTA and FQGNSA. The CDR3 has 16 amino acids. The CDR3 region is CASSLSSSGFTYEQYF. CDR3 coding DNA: TGTGCCAGCAGCTTATCCTCTAGCGGGTTCACCTACGAGCAGTACTTC.

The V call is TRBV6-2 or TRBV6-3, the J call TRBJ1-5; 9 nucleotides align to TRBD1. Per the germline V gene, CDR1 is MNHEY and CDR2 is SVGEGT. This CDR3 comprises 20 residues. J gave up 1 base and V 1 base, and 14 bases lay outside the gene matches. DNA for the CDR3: TGTGCCAGCAGTTACTTCCCCCGACAGGGGGTCCGGGAAAGCAATCAGCCCCAGCATTTT. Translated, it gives CASSYFPRQGVRESNQPQHF.

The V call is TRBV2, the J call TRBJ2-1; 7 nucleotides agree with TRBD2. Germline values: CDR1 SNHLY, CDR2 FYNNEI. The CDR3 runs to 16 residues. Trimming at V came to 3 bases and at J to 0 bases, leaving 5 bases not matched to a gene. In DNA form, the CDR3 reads TGTGCCAGCAGTGAGATCGGCGGGAGCTCCTACAATGAGCAGTTCTTC. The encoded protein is CASSEIGGSSYNEQFF.

CDR3 region: CASSLMGQPQHF. DNA for the CDR3: TGTGCCAGCAGTTTAATGGGCCAGCCCCAGCATTTT. The chain employs TRBV12-3 or TRBV12-4 and TRBJ1-5, with D uncertain. Trimming stripped 2 bases from V and 7 bases from J, with 6 bases between. This CDR3 has 12 amino acids.

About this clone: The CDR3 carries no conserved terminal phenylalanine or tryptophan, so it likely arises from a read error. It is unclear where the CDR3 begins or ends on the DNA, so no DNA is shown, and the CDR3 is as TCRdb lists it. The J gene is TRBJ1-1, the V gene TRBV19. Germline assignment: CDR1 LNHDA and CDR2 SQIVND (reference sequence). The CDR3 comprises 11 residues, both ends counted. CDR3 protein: CASSIGGIGVT.

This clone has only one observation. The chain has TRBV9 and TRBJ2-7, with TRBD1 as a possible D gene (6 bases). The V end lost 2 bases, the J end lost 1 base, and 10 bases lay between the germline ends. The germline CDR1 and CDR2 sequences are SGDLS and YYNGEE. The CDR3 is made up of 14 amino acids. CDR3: CASSVRDISYEQYV. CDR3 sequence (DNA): TGTGCCAGCAGCGTGAGGGACATTTCCTACGAGCAGTACGTC.

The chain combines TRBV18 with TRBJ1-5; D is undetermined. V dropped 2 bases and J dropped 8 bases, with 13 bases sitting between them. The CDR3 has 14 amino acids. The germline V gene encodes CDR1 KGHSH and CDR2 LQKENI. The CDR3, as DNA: TGTGCCAGCTCACCAGTGAGGGCCGGGGAGCCCCAGCATTTT. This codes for CASSPVRAGEPQHF.

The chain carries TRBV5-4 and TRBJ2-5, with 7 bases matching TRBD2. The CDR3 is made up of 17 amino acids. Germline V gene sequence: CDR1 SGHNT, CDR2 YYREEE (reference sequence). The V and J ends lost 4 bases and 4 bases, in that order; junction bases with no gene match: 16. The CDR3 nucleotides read TGTGCCAGCAGCGCCCGGGGAGGGGTGAGCTTGGGAGAGACCCAGTACTTC. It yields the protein CASSARGGVSLGETQYF.

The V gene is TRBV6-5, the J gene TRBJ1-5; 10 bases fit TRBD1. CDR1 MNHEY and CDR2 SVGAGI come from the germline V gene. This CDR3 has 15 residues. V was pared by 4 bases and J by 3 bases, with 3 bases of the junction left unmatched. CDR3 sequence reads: CASSLTGGDNQPQHF. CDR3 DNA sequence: TGTGCCAGCAGTTTGACAGGGGGCGACAATCAGCCCCAGCATTTT.

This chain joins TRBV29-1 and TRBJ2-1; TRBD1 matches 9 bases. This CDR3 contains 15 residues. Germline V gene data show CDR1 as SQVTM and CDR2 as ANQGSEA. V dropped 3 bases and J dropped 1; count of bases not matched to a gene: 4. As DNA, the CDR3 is TGCAGCGTTGAGGGAGGACAGGGGTCCTACAATGAGCAGTTCTTC. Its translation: CSVEGGQGSYNEQFF.

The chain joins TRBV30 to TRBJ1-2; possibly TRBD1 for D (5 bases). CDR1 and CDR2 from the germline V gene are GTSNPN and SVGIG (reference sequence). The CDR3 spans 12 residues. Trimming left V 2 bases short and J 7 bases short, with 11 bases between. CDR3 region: CAWSKRGSGYTF. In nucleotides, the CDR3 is TGTGCCTGGAGTAAAAGGGGCTCTGGCTACACCTTC.

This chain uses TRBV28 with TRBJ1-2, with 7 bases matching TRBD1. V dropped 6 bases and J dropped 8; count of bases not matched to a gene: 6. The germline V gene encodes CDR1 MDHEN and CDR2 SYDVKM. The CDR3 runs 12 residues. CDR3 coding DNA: TGTGCCAGCAGCGAGACAGGGAGCGGCTACACCTTC. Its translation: CASSETGSGYTF.

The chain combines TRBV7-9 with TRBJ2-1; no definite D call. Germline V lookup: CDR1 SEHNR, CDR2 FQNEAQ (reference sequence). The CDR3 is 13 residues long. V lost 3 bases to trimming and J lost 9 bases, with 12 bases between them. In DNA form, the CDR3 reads TGTGCCAGCAGCTTGCGACTTTCGCGTGAGCAGTTCTTC. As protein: CASSLRLSREQFF.

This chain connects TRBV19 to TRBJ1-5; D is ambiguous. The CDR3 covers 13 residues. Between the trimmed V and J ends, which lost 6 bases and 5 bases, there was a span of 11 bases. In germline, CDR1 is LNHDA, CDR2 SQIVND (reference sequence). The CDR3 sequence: CASRDTGDQPQHF. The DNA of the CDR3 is TGTGCCAGTAGGGATACCGGAGATCAGCCCCAGCATTTT.

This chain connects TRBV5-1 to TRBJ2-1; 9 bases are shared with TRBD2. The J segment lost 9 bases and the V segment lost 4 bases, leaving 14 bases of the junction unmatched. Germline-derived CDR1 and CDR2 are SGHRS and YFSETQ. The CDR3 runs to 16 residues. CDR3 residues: CASSQPGGRAFGEQFF. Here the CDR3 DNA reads TGCGCCAGCAGCCAGCCTGGCGGGAGGGCGTTTGGTGAGCAGTTCTTC.

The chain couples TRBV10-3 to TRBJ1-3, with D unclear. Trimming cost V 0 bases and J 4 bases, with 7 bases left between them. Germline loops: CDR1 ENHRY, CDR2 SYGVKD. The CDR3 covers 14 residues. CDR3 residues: CAISESGGGNTIYF. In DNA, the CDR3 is TGTGCCATCAGTGAGTCTGGCGGCGGAAACACCATATATTTT.